These T cell receptor beta chains were read from a single sample in a study of regulatory T cells in long-lasting Graves disease. TCRdb redid the calling of the multiplex PCR reads with MiXCR, one entry per CDR3 protein. The table includes hundreds of thousands of distinct CDR3 sequences, over 15% detected once. These records were also assigned to another study, of T cells in Graves' hyperthyroidism and ophthalmopathy.

Sequences were derived from peripheral blood mononuclear cells (PBMCs), sampled at new diagnosis, from a patient treated with antithyroid drugs. Source of these receptors: a young woman with Graves disease. Each CDR3 is given with its conserved first and last residue. Fields, in order: clone size, D gene, V gene, J gene, CDR3 protein, CDR3 DNA. The D gene is left open where the match is weak. The size field is filled for only some rows; it gives once, few, many or a size class.

>.|.|TRBV19|TRBJ2-7
CASSTGKAEQYF
TGTGCCAGTAGTACGGGGAAGGCCGAGCAGTACTTC
>.|.|TRBV27|TRBJ2-7
CASSPGLPEGQYF
TGTGCCAGCAGCCCGGGACTCCCGGAGGGGCAGTACTTC
>.|.|TRBV9|TRBJ1-6
CASSVPGSPLHF
TGTGCCAGCAGCGTCCCCGGGTCACCCCTCCACTTT
>many|TRBD2|TRBV28|TRBJ2-3
CASSARTSGSLDTQYF
TGTGCCAGCAGTGCGAGGACTAGCGGGAGTTTAGATACGCAGTATTTT
>.|.|TRBV29-1|TRBJ2-1
CSVEDRRGHSYNEQFF
TGCAGCGTTGAAGATCGGAGGGGACACTCCTACAATGAGCAGTTCTTC
>many|.|TRBV11-2|TRBJ2-5
CASSLGRQETQYF
TGTGCCAGCAGCTTGGGTCGTCAAGAGACCCAGTACTTC
>many|TRBD1|TRBV10-3|TRBJ2-3
CAISDGTDSTDTQYF
TGTGCCATCAGTGACGGGACAGATAGCACAGATACGCAGTATTTT
>many|.|TRBV27|TRBJ1-1
CASSSGHPSNTEAFF
TGTGCCAGCAGTTCGGGACACCCCTCGAACACTGAAGCTTTCTTT
>many|.|TRBV30|TRBJ2-1
CAWSRRVSYNEQFF
TGTGCCTGGAGTAGGAGGGTCTCCTACAATGAGCAGTTCTTC
>.|.|TRBV29-1|TRBJ1-4
CSVEDLGVGEKLFF
TGCAGCGTTGAAGACCTAGGGGTTGGGGAAAAACTGTTTTTT
>.|TRBD1|TRBV30|TRBJ2-4
CAWSQGTELAKNIQYF
TGTGCCTGGAGTCAGGGGACAGAACTAGCCAAAAACATTCAGTACTTC
>.|.|TRBV20-1|TRBJ1-5
CSAQRDSNHPQHF
TGCAGTGCCCAGCGGGATAGCAATCATCCCCAGCATTTT
>few|.|TRBV11-2|TRBJ2-1
CASSLRPSYNEQFF
TGTGCCAGCAGTTTGAGGCCTTCTTACAATGAGCAGTTCTTC
>.|TRBD2|TRBV14|TRBJ2-1
CASSRWTSGGREQFF
TGTGCCAGCAGCCGATGGACTAGCGGGGGCCGGGAGCAGTTCTTC
>few|.|TRBV5-1|TRBJ2-1
CASSNRAGEQFF
TGCGCCAGCAGCAATCGGGCTGGTGAGCAGTTCTTC
>many|.|TRBV20-1|TRBJ2-7
CSARVFSSMDEQYF
TGCAGTGCTAGAGTTTTCTCTAGTATGGACGAGCAGTACTTC
>few|.|TRBV6-2/TRBV6-3|TRBJ1-2
CASSYSRRRRSNYGYTF
TGTGCCAGCAGTTACTCGAGGAGGAGGAGATCTAACTATGGCTACACCTTC
>many|.|TRBV7-3|TRBJ2-3
CASSLQGLSSDTQYF
TGTGCCAGCAGCTTGCAGGGTTTGTCCTCAGATACGCAGTATTTT
>many|.|TRBV28|TRBJ2-1
CATRYRAGITHNEQFF
TGTGCCACCCGTTATAGGGCGGGAATCACACACAATGAGCAGTTCTTC
>many|.|TRBV20-1|TRBJ1-4
CSATQYEKLFF
TGCAGTGCTACCCAATATGAAAAACTGTTTTTT
>many|TRBD1|TRBV20-1|TRBJ1-2
CSARQGAGYTF
TGCAGTGCTCGACAGGGCGCTGGCTACACCTTC
>many|TRBD2|TRBV20-1|TRBJ2-7
CSAKSSGTSGSYEQYF
TGCAGTGCTAAGTCCTCAGGGACTAGCGGGAGTTACGAGCAGTACTTC
>many|TRBD1|TRBV12-3/TRBV12-4|TRBJ1-2
CASSFNRGTGYTF
TGTGCCAGCAGTTTCAACAGGGGTACTGGCTACACCTTC
>many|TRBD2|TRBV12-3/TRBV12-4|TRBJ2-4
CASSLASGGVAKNIQYF
TGTGCCAGCAGTTTAGCTAGCGGGGGCGTGGCCAAAAACATTCAGTACTTC
>few|TRBD1|TRBV5-1|TRBJ1-5
CASSLGTGGIGQPQHF
TGCGCCAGCAGCTTGGGTACAGGGGGCATAGGGCAGCCCCAGCATTTT
>many|TRBD2|TRBV3-1|TRBJ2-5
CASSQAGGWQETQYF
TGTGCCAGCAGCCAAGCGGGAGGGTGGCAAGAGACCCAGTACTTC
>many|TRBD2|TRBV28|TRBJ2-7
CASGLAGEVHEQYF
TGTGCCAGCGGACTAGCGGGAGAGGTCCACGAGCAGTACTTC
>many|.|TRBV11-2|TRBJ1-4
CASSFVVPGEKLFF
TGTGCCAGCAGCTTCGTCGTCCCAGGTGAAAAACTGTTTTTT
>few|.|TRBV19|TRBJ1-5
CASSIQGRQPQHF
TGTGCCAGTAGTATCCAGGGACGTCAGCCCCAGCATTTT
>many|TRBD2|TRBV20-1|TRBJ2-3
CSASPTSAIGRTQYF
TGCAGTGCTAGTCCGACTAGCGCCATCGGTCGTACGCAGTATTTT
>.|.|TRBV11-2|TRBJ2-5
CASRLSGTEETQYF
TGTGCCAGCAGACTATCGGGGACGGAAGAGACCCAGTACTTC
>many|.|TRBV27|TRBJ2-1
CASSAYNEQFF
TGTGCCAGCAGTGCGTACAATGAGCAGTTCTTC
>many|TRBD1|TRBV6-1|TRBJ2-7
CASSTGTGNYEQYF
TGTGCCAGCAGCACCGGGACAGGAAACTACGAGCAGTACTTC
>many|.|TRBV7-9|TRBJ2-1
CASSLEAEQFF
TGTGCCAGCAGCTTAGAAGCTGAGCAGTTCTTC
>many|TRBD1|TRBV20-1|TRBJ1-2
CSARGRGGPYGYTF
TGCAGTGCTAGAGGCAGGGGGGGACCCTATGGCTACACCTTC
>many|.|TRBV24-1|TRBJ2-3
CATKPGSTDTQYF
TGTGCCACCAAACCGGGAAGCACAGATACGCAGTATTTT
>many|.|TRBV20-1|TRBJ1-6
CSARDPRAVWRSPLHF
TGCAGTGCTAGAGACCCAAGAGCGGTGTGGCGGTCACCCCTCCACTTT
>many|TRBD1|TRBV27|TRBJ1-5
CASSSTGTGRDQPQHF
TGTGCCAGCAGTTCTACCGGGACAGGGCGAGATCAGCCCCAGCATTTT
>many|.|TRBV28|TRBJ2-1
CASSYPRGALSYNEQFF
TGTGCCAGCAGTTACCCCCGGGGAGCGCTTTCCTACAATGAGCAGTTCTTC
>many|TRBD2|TRBV7-3|TRBJ2-3
CASSLLSGVADTQYF
TGTGCCAGCAGCTTACTCAGCGGGGTGGCAGATACGCAGTATTTT
>many|.|TRBV7-2|TRBJ2-1
CASSLGFLVGNEQFF
TGTGCCAGCAGCTTAGGTTTCTTAGTCGGCAATGAGCAGTTCTTC
>.|TRBD2|TRBV20-1|TRBJ2-3
CSARDYRPGLAINTDTQYF
TGCAGTGCTAGAGATTACCGGCCGGGACTAGCTATAAACACAGATACGCAGTATTTT
>many|.|TRBV2|TRBJ1-1
CASSWTALREAFF
TGTGCCAGCAGTTGGACAGCTCTCCGAGAAGCTTTCTTT
>few|.|TRBV30|TRBJ2-3
CAWSPGASTDTQYF
TGTGCCTGGAGTCCCGGGGCTAGCACAGATACGCAGTATTTT
>.|TRBD1|TRBV20-1|TRBJ1-2
CSALQGDNGYTF
TGCAGTGCCTTACAGGGGGATAATGGCTACACCTTC
>.|.|TRBV4-2|TRBJ2-1
CASSQVGDNEQFF
TGTGCCAGCAGCCAGGTGGGAGACAATGAGCAGTTCTTC
>many|TRBD2|TRBV24-1|TRBJ2-1
CATRQTSGNEQFF
TGTGCCACCAGGCAGACTAGCGGCAATGAGCAGTTCTTC
>.|TRBD2|TRBV20-1|TRBJ2-7
CSASEPGTSSSYEQYF
TGCAGTGCTAGCGAACCCGGGACTAGTAGCTCCTACGAGCAGTACTTC